This entry concerns a single TCR beta chain. Antigen unknown. This record belongs to a study of blood T cells in healthy people across ages. Study-wide results and limits: The diversity estimates, figures obtained from one million T cells, were considered underestimates.

Sample-barcoded 5' priming and a J-beta primer mix drove a second PCR of about 6 to 12 cycles. Every sample returned 2.5 million or more CDR3-containing paired-end reads. TCRdb re-called the 5' RACE reads with MiXCR, one entry per CDR3 protein. The sample lists 800,000 to 950,000 distinct CDR3 sequences, about 34% occurring once. The sample consisted of blood. This sequence originates from a man younger than 30 in good health.

Written as DNA, the CDR3 is TGTGCCAGCTCACCTCAGGGACAGAACTACGAGCAGTACTTC. Amino acids: CASSPQGQNYEQYF. V and J are TRBV18 and TRBJ2-5, with 7 bases fitting TRBD1. The end of the DNA is better explained by TRBJ2-7, so the J call may be wrong. CDR1 and CDR2 (germline): KGHSH, LQKENI. The CDR3 extends over 14 amino acids.